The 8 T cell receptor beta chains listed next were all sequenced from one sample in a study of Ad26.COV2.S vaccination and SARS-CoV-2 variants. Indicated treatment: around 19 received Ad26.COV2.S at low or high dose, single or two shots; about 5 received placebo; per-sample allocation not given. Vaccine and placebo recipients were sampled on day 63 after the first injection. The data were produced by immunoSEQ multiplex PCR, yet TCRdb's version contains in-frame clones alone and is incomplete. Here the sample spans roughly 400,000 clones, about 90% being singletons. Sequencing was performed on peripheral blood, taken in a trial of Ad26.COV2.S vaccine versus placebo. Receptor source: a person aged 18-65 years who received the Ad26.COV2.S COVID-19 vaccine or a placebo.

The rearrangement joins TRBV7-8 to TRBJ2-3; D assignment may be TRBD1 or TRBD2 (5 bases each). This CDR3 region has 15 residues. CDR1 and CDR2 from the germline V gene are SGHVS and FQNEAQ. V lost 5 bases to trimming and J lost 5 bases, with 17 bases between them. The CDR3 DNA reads TGTGCCAGCAGCGCCGGGACGGTAACCCTAGATACGCAGTATTTT. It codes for CASSAGTVTLDTQYF.

The CDR3: CASSIRGGDQPQHF. In DNA, the CDR3 is TGTGCCAGTAGTATAAGGGGGGGGGATCAGCCCCAGCATTTT. This chain links TRBV19 with TRBJ1-5; D is perhaps TRBD1 (6 bases). This CDR3 comprises 14 residues. V lost 2 bases, J lost 5 bases, and 10 bases lay in between. The germline V gene has CDR1 LNHDA and CDR2 SQIVND (reference sequence). Complete variable domain (other parts from reference TRBV19 and TRBJ1-5): DGGITQSPKYLFRKEGQNVTLSCEQNLNHDAMYWYRQDPGQGLRLIYYSQIVNDFQKGDIAEGYSVSREKKESFPLTVTSAQKNPTAFYLCASSIRGGDQPQHFGDGTRLSIL.

The CDR3 DNA follows: TGTGCCAGCAGTTACGGAGAGGGGGATGGCTACACCTTC. Protein sequence: CASSYGEGDGYTF. The J gene is TRBJ1-2, the V gene TRBV6-5; weak D call: TRBD1 (6 bases). Germline lookup yields CDR1 MNHEY and CDR2 SVGAGI. The ends were cut back, 2 bases at V and 6 bases at J, with 10 bases in the middle. CDR3 length: 13 residues.

The CDR3 spells CAIGEETQYF. CDR3 in DNA: TGTGCCATCGGAGAGGAGACCCAGTACTTC. The chain carries TRBV10-3 and TRBJ2-5; D is uncertain. The CDR3 sequence is 10 residues long. Germline V gene lookup returns CDR1 ENHRY and CDR2 SYGVKD. Between the trimmed V and J ends, which lost 8 bases and 5 bases, there was a span of 6 bases.

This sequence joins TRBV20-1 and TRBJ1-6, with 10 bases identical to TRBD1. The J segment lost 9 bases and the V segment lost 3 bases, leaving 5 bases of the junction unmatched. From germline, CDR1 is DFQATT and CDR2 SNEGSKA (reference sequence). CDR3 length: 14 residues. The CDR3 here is CSASDRTGGSPLHF. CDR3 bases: TGCAGTGCTAGTGACAGGACAGGGGGTTCACCCCTCCACTTT.

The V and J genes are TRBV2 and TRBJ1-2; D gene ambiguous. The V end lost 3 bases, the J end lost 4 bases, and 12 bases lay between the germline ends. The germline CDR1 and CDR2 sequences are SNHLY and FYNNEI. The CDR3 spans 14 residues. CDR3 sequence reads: CASSEGTVSYGYTF. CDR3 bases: TGTGCCAGCAGTGAGGGAACAGTCTCCTATGGCTACACCTTC.

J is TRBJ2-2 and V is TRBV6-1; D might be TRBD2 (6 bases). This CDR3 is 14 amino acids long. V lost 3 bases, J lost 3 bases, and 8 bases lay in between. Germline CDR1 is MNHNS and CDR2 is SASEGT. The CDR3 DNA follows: TGTGCCAGCAGTGAGGGGGGTTACACCGGGGAGCTGTTTTTT. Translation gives CASSEGGYTGELFF.

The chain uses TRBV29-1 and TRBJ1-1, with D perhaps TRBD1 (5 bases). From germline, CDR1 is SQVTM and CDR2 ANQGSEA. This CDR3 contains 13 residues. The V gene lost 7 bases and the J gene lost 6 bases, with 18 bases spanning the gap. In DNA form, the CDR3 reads TGCAGCGGACGTGACAGCGGCGGCGCTGAAGCTTTCTTT. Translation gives CSGRDSGGAEAFF.